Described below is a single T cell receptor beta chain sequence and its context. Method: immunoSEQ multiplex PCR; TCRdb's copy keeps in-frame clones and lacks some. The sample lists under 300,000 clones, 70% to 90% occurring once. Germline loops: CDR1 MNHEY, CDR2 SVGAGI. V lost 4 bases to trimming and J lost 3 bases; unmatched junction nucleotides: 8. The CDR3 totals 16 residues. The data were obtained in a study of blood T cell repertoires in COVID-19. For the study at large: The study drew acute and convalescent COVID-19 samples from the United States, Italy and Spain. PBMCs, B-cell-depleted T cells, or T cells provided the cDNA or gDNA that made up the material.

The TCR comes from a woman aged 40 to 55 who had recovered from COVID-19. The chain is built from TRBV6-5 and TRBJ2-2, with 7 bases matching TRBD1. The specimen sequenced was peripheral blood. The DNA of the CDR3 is TGTGCCAGCAGTTCCCCGACAGGGACCGACACCGGGGAGCTGTTTTTT. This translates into CASSSPTGTDTGELFF.